These 16 T cell receptor beta chains came from one sample sequenced in a study of beta chain features in type 1 diabetes. Isolated RNA was reverse transcribed in full, so expressed TCRB transcripts were sequenced. TCRdb keeps only in-frame clones here, not all; method: immunoSEQ multiplex PCR. Seen here are 450,000 to 550,000 clones, roughly 31% observed once, and the top ten hold around 0.065%. Material: naive CD4+ T cells from blood. The receptors were gathered from a man younger than 35 in good health.

This chain uses TRBV7-2 with TRBJ2-5; D remains ambiguous. V lost 3 bases and J lost 5, with 13 bases in between. CDR3 length equals 14 residues. The V gene's germline CDR1 is SGHTA and CDR2 FQGNSA. CDR3 residues: CASSFGLGAETQYF. CDR3 coding DNA: TGTGCCAGCAGCTTCGGCCTAGGAGCGGAGACCCAGTACTTC.

A few counts support this clone. The chain recombines TRBV29-1 with TRBJ2-7; D is possibly TRBD2 (5 bases). The germline V gene encodes CDR1 SQVTM and CDR2 ANQGSEA. This CDR3 is built from 13 residues. The V gene lost 7 bases and the J gene lost 6 bases, with 19 bases spanning the gap. The CDR3 spells CSARAARGCEQYF. The CDR3 coding sequence is TGCAGCGCCCGGGCCGCGAGAGGGTGCGAGCAGTACTTC.

This clone showed up just a few times. The rearrangement joins TRBV5-1 to TRBJ2-5; D gene uncertain. Germline-derived CDR1 and CDR2 are SGHRS and YFSETQ. The CDR3 consists of 13 residues. The V gene lost 3 bases and the J gene lost 4 bases, with 10 bases spanning the gap. The CDR3 here is CASSSRMGETQYF. CDR3 in DNA: TGCGCCAGCAGCTCGCGAATGGGAGAGACCCAGTACTTC. The full variable domain, rest sourced from reference TRBV5-1 and TRBJ2-5, is KAGVTQTPRYLIKTRGQQVTLSCSPISGHRSVSWYQQTPGQGLQFLFEYFSETQRNKGNFPGRFSGRQFSNSRSEMNVSTLELGDSALYLCASSSRMGETQYFGPGTRLLVL.

This clone was detected a few times. The chain combines TRBV15 with TRBJ2-1; 9 nucleotides line up with TRBD2. The V gene end was trimmed by 5 bases and the J gene end by 2 bases; junction bases not matched to a gene: 7. Germline loops: CDR1 LNHNV, CDR2 YYDKDF (reference sequence). The CDR3 has 16 residues. CDR3 DNA: TGTGCCACCAGCTGGAAGCGGGAGGTCACCTACAATGAGCAGTTCTTC. Its protein product is CATSWKREVTYNEQFF.

This sequence joins TRBV7-2 and TRBJ2-7; tentatively, D is TRBD1 (6 bases). This CDR3 has 16 residues. With 1 base removed from V and 0 bases from J, the gap between germline ends came to 13 bases. Per germline, CDR1 SGHTA and CDR2 FQGNSA. As DNA, the CDR3 is TGTGCCAGCAGCTTAGACGTGGGGGCCGCCTCCTACGAGCAGTACTTC. This sequence encodes CASSLDVGAASYEQYF.

The rearrangement uses TRBV30 and TRBJ1-3; 9 positions agree with TRBD1. The CDR3 totals 16 residues. Germline loops: CDR1 GTSNPN, CDR2 SVGIG (reference sequence). Losses at the gene ends were 2 bases for V and 0 bases for J; bases not matched to a gene: 5. The chain's CDR3 is CAWSKGQGVSGNTIYF. The CDR3 coding sequence is TGTGCCTGGAGTAAGGGACAGGGAGTCTCTGGAAACACCATATATTTT.

The rearrangement uses TRBV7-9 and TRBJ2-7; 7 bases map to TRBD2. With 5 bases clipped from V and 6 bases from J, the junction kept 13 bases outside the gene matches. The CDR3 runs to 15 residues. Looked up from germline, CDR1 is SEHNR and CDR2 is FQNEAQ (reference sequence). Here the CDR3 DNA reads TGTGCCAGCAGCATACTAGCGATGGTCAACTCCGAGCAGTACTTC. It codes for CASSILAMVNSEQYF.

This sequence joins TRBV2 and TRBJ2-3; the match to TRBD2 covers 8 bases. Germline V gives CDR1 SNHLY, CDR2 FYNNEI. V lost 7 bases to trimming and J lost 0 bases; unmatched junction nucleotides: 3. The CDR3 totals 14 residues. The CDR3 bases are TGTGCCAGCAAGAGACTAGCGAGCACAGATACGCAGTATTTT. Amino acids: CASKRLASTDTQYF.

This clone was detected only a few times. The V gene is TRBV29-1, the J gene TRBJ2-7, with D possibly matching TRBD2 (5 bases). The CDR3 has 13 amino acids. V lost 4 bases and J lost 4, with 14 bases in between. Germline V gives CDR1 SQVTM, CDR2 ANQGSEA. DNA for the CDR3: TGCAGCGTTGTCTCTAGCAGTACGTACGAGCAGTACTTC. Its protein product is CSVVSSSTYEQYF.

This chain connects TRBV6-1 to TRBJ2-3, with D hard to call. V was clipped by 2 bases and J by 7 bases, with 4 bases between them. The CDR3 runs to 11 residues. CDR1 and CDR2 from the germline V gene are MNHNS and SASEGT. DNA of the CDR3: TGTGCCAGCAGTGAATTTAATACGCAGTATTTT. Its translation is CASSEFNTQYF.

The genes are TRBV30 and TRBJ2-7; D unresolved. The germline V and J ends were trimmed by 5 bases and 4 bases, with 15 bases remaining between them. Germline V lookup: CDR1 GTSNPN, CDR2 SVGIG (reference sequence). CDR3 length: 13 residues. DNA for the CDR3: TGTGCCTGGGGAAGAACAATAGGGTACGAGCAGTACTTC. Encoded protein: CAWGRTIGYEQYF.

A note on this clone: The junction departs from germline at one end; a sequencing error may be responsible. The chain has TRBV5-1 and TRBJ2-7, with 9 bases matching TRBD1. This CDR3 spans 10 amino acids. Germline assignment: CDR1 SGHRS and CDR2 YFSETQ. CDR3 sequence: CASRRDRENF. The CDR3 region has the DNA TGCGCCAGTCGCCGGGACAGGGAGAACTTC.

V gene TRBV5-1 combines with J gene TRBJ2-2; possibly TRBD1 for D (5 bases). Trimming pared 4 bases from V and 1 base from J, leaving 8 bases between. This CDR3 contains 14 residues. Germline values: CDR1 SGHRS, CDR2 YFSETQ. In nucleotides, the CDR3 is TGCGCCAGCAGCGCCAGGGAGAACACCGGGGAGCTGTTTTTT. It specifies CASSARENTGELFF.

The CDR3 reads CAISRGTGETQYF. CDR3 coding DNA: TGTGCCATCAGTCGAGGGACTGGGGAGACCCAGTACTTC. The chain is built from TRBV10-3 and TRBJ2-5; a weak D match, TRBD2 (6 bases). The CDR3 spans 13 residues. CDR1 is ENHRY and CDR2 is SYGVKD in the germline V gene. V was shortened by 5 bases and J by 5 bases, with 12 bases between the two germline ends.

The gene calls are TRBV10-3 and TRBJ2-3; D perhaps matches TRBD2 (6 bases). With 2 bases removed from V and 8 bases from J, the gap between germline ends came to 20 bases. Germline V lookup: CDR1 ENHRY, CDR2 SYGVKD. The CDR3 is made up of 16 amino acids. For the CDR3, the DNA is TGTGCCATCAGTGAGACGGGACTCCTGACCGCCGGTACGCAGTATTTT. Translated, it gives CAISETGLLTAGTQYF.

V gene TRBV9 combines with J gene TRBJ2-5, with a tentative D call TRBD1 (5 bases). Germline V gene data show CDR1 as SGDLS and CDR2 as YYNGEE. Deletions cut 0 bases from V and 0 bases from J, with 9 bases between. The CDR3 is made up of 15 amino acids. CDR3 protein: CASSVAGLHQETQYF. CDR3 coding DNA: TGTGCCAGCAGCGTAGCAGGGCTACACCAAGAGACCCAGTACTTC.